This T cell receptor beta chain was sequenced during a study of T cells expressing NK-cell markers. Across the study: Serological testing identified seven of the eight sequenced donors as HCMV-seropositive and one as seronegative. Findings of the study overall: Also leading the CD3+CD56-NKG2C+ fraction in several donors were these clonotypes.

One entry per CDR3 protein, without DNA, is what TCRdb gives after re-calling the 5' RACE reads. In all, the sample yields 500,000 or so distinct CDR3 sequences. As regards this clonotype: Its cognate antigen is unknown.

The CDR3 length is 13 residues. Per germline, CDR1 MNHEY and CDR2 SVGEGT. The sample was blood T cells: a sorted CD56 or NKG2C T cell subset, CD4+ or CD8+ T cells, or bulk PBMC T cells (not recorded which). The gene calls are TRBV6-2 or TRBV6-3 and TRBJ2-1; no DNA is available, so the TRBD2 call from TCRdb remains unchecked. This TCR came from a man younger than 35 in good health. CDR3 sequence reads: CASAGTSYNEQFF.